This T cell receptor beta chain was captured by sequencing in a study of blood T cell repertoires in COVID-19 (dated by TCRdb to the early 2020s). General notes on the study: Samples covering the acute and convalescent phases of COVID-19 were provided by collaborators in the United States, Italy and Spain. The material from the prospective study consisted of cDNA or gDNA derived from T cells, B-cell-depleted T cells, or PBMCs. The dataset comprised deeply sampled blood TCRbeta repertoires from subjects exposed to, actively infected with, or recovered from COVID-19. The repertoires were released in a freely available public database intended as a resource for research on the immune response to SARS-CoV-2. The samples were drawn from two sources: the first 160 participants of the ongoing ImmuneRACE study, and 1,000 to 1,500 subjects contributed by 6 global collaborators. Nearly every sample came with metadata listing a de-identified subject ID, COVID-19 status, age in years and sex. Where available, HLA class I and class II types were taken from metadata supplied by the sample provider and were not determined by assay-based typing. The study at large found these results: Clinical and demographic metadata were provided uncurated, with the amount varying by source and participant.

The immunoSEQ Assay, a bias-controlled multiplex PCR, was used to amplify TCRbeta CDR3 regions from genomic DNA. Turning to the authors' computational methods: Nucleated cell counts per sample were estimated from amplification of reference gene primers within the assay. Sequence reads were collapsed and filtered to measure the absolute abundance of every unique TCRbeta CDR3 rearrangement. For each sample, productive Simpson clonality was calculated by taking the square root of Simpson's diversity index across productive rearrangements. TCRdb carries this immuneACCESS record with in-frame sequences only. Its versions omit some clonotypes, under half of them owing to an unresolved V gene in the studies checked, with the rest unexplained. V, J and clone size are those of that table, while D and trimming were read from the DNA. Here the sample has about 44,000 clones; around nine tenths occur a single time. The top ten clones comprise 1% to 1.5% of the sample.

This clone has a single count. The antigen this receptor binds is unknown. No qualities accompany the bases; no much larger clone lies one base away. Looking up the germline V gene yields CDR1 SGHTA and CDR2 FQGNSA. The CDR3 goes from the cysteine to the phenylalanine over 13 residues. CDR3 DNA only is kept here, 39 bases in frame from base 1. V is reduced by 3 bases and J by 8 bases, leaving a spacing of 13 bases between them. Collaborating institutions collected whole blood in K2EDTA tubes following their own protocols. For TCRbeta analysis, collaborator samples were shipped as frozen whole blood, as isolated PBMCs, or as DNA extracted from either sample type.

Sample: peripheral blood. This receptor was obtained from a middle-aged woman with acute or convalescent COVID-19. The V and J genes are TRBV7-2 and TRBJ1-2; a confident D gene designation cannot be given. The CDR3 in this case is CASSLSGAGGYTF. The DNA sequence reads TGTGCCAGCAGCTTGTCGGGCGCGGGCGGCTACACCTTC. The CDR3, completed at both ends by the reference TRBV7-2 and TRBJ1-2 genes, gives the full variable domain GAGVSQSPSNKVTEKGKDVELRCDPISGHTALYWYRQSLGQGLEFLIYFQGNSAPDKSGLPSDRFSAERTGGSVSTLTIQRTQQEDSAVYLCASSLSGAGGYTFGSGTRLTVV.